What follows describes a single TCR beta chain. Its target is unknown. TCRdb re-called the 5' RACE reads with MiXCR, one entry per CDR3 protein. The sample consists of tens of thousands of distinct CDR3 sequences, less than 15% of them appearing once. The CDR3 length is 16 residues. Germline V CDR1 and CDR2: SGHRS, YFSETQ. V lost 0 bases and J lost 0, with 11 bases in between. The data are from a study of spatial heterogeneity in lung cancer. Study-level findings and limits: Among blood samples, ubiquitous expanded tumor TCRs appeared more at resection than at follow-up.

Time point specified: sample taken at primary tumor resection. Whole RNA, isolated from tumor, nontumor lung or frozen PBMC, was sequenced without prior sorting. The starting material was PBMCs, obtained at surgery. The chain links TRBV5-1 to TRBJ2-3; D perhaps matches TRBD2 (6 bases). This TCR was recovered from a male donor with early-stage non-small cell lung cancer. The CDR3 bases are TGCGCCAGCAGCTTGGGGCTAGCGTCGAGCACAGATACGCAGTATTTT. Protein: CASSLGLASSTDTQYF.